This T cell receptor (beta chain) came from a study of T cell repertoires in ileal Crohn's disease. Broader study findings: The median delay to postoperative endoscopy was nearly seven months. Clonality above 26.8% at surgery always came with endoscopic recurrence.

The V gene's germline CDR1 is MNHEY and CDR2 SVGAGI. The CDR3 has 13 amino acids. Trimming removed 5 bases at V and 4 bases at J, with 11 bases between. Data came from immunoSEQ multiplex PCR; TCRdb stores just in-frame clones and leaves some out. Of more than 10,000 clones listed, 60% to 70% are singletons. The time point here: neoterminal ileum biopsy at postoperative endoscopy, about 6 months after surgery. As for this clone: The antigen remains undetermined.

This receptor was identified in an adult with Crohn's disease. Sequenced material: ileal tissue. V usage is TRBV6-5 and J usage is TRBJ1-2; unclear D gene. CDR3 sequence reads: CASSEGPGYGYTF. The DNA for the CDR3 is TGTGCCAGCAGTGAAGGACCGGGCTATGGCTACACCTTC.